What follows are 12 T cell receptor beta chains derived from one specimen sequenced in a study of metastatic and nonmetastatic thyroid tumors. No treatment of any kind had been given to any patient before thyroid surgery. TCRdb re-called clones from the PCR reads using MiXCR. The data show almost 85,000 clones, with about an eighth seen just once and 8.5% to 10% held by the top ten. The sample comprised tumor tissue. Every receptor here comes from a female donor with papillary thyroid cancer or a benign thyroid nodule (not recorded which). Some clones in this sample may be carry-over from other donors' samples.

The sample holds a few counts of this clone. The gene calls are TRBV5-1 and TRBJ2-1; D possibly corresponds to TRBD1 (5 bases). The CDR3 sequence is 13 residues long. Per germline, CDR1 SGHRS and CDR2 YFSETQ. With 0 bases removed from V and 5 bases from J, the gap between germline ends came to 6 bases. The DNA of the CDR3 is TGCGCCAGCAGCTTGGGACAGCACAATGAGCAGTTCTTC. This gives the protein CASSLGQHNEQFF.

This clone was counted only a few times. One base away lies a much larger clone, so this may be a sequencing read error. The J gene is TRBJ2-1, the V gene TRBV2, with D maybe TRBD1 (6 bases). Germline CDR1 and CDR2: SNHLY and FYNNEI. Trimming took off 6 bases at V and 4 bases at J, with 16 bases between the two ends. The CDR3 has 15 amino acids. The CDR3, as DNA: TGTGCCAGCAGACTTACAGGGCCGCCTTACAATGAGCAGTTCTTC. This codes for CASRLTGPPYNEQFF.

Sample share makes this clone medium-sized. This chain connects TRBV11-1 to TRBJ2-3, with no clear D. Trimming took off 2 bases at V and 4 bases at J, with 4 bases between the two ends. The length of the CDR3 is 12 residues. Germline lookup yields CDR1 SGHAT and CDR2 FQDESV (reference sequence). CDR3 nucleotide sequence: TGTGCCAGCAGCTTAAGTGCAGATACGCAGTATTTT. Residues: CASSLSADTQYF.

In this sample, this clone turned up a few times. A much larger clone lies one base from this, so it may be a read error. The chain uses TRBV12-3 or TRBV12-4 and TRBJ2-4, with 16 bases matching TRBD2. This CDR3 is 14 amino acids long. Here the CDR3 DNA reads TGTGCCAGCATTCCGGGACTAGCGGGAGGGCCCGGGGACTTC. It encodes CASIPGLAGGPGDF.

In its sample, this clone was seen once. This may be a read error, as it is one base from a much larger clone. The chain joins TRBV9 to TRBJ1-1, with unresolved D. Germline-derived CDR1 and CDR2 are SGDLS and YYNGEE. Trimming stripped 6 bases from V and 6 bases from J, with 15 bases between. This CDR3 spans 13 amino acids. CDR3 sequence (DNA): TGTGCCAGCATCGCCTACCCAACAGCTGAAGCTTTCTTT. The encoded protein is CASIAYPTAEAFF.

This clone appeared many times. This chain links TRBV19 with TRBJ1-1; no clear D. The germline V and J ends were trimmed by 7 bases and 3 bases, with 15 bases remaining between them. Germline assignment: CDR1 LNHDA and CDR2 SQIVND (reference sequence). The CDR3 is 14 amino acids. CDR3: CASTSRALDTEAFF. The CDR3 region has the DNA TGTGCCAGTACCTCCCGGGCCTTGGACACTGAAGCTTTCTTT.

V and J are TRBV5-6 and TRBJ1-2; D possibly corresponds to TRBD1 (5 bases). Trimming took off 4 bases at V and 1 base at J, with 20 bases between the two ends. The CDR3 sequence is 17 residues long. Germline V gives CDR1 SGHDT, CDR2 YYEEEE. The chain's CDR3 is CASSPKGRGFDNYGYTF. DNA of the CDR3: TGTGCCAGCAGCCCCAAGGGGCGCGGGTTCGATAACTATGGCTACACCTTC.

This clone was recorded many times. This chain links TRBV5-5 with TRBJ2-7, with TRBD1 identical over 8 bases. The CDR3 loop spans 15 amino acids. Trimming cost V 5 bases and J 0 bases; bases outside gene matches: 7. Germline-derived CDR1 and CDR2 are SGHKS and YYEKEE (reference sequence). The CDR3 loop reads CASRSRDRSSYEQYF. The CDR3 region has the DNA TGTGCCAGCAGGTCCCGGGACAGGAGCTCCTACGAGCAGTACTTC.

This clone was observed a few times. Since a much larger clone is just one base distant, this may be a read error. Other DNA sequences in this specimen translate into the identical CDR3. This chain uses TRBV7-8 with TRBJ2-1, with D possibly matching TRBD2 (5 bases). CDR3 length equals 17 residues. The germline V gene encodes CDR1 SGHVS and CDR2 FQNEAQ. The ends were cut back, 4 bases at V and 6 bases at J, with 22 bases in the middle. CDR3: CASSSQFGPVLGNEQFF. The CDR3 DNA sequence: TGTGCCAGCAGCTCTCAGTTTGGGCCAGTACTAGGCAATGAGCAGTTCTTC.

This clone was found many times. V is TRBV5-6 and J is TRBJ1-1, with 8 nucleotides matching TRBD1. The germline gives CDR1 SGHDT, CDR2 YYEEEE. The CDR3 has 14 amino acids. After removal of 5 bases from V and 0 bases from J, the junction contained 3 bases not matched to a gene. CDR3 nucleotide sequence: TGTGCCAGCAGGGAACAGGGGGTGAACACTGAAGCTTTCTTT. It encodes CASREQGVNTEAFF.

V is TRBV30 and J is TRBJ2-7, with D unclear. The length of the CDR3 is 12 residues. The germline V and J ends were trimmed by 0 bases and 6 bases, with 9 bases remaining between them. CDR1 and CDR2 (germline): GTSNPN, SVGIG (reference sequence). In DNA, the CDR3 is TGTGCCTGGAGTGTAACCGTCGGCGAGCAGTACTTC. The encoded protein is CAWSVTVGEQYF.

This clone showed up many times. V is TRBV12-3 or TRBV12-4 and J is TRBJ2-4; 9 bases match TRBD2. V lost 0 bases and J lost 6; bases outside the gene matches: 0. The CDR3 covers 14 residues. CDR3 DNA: TGTGCCAGCAGTTTAGCTAGCGGGAGAAACATTCAGTACTTC. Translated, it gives CASSLASGRNIQYF.